These T cell receptor beta chains were read from a single sample in a study of T cells in Graves' hyperthyroidism and ophthalmopathy. TCRdb analysed the multiplex PCR reads with MiXCR anew, one entry per CDR3 protein. The sample has 600,000 to 650,000 distinct CDR3 sequences; around 16% are singletons. Sequencing was performed on blood. These TCRs come from a woman aged 25 to 45 with Graves' hyperthyroidism. CDR3s include the opening cysteine and the closing phenylalanine or tryptophan. A D gene is named only where the DNA matches it firmly. For some rows the clone size is stated as once, few or many, or as a class when expanded; others skip it.

v_call	clone_size	d_call	j_call	cdr3_aa	cdr3_nt
TRBV2	many	TRBD1	TRBJ1-4	CASRPGQVSNEKLFF	TGTGCCAGCAGACCGGGACAGGTCTCTAATGAAAAACTGTTTTTT
TRBV20-1	-	-	TRBJ2-3	CSARGTVDTQYF	TGCAGTGCTAGAGGGACAGTAGATACGCAGTATTTT
TRBV6-2/TRBV6-3	few	-	TRBJ2-2	CASSNPGRHLGELFF	TGTGCCAGCAGTAACCCGGGACGGCACCTCGGGGAGCTGTTTTTT
TRBV5-1	many	TRBD2	TRBJ2-3	CASSLAAGGVDTQYF	TGCGCCAGCAGCTTGGCAGCGGGAGGTGTTGATACGCAGTATTTT
TRBV20-1	-	-	TRBJ1-5	CSAPRSGPSNQPQHF	TGCAGTGCTCCCCGTTCTGGCCCGAGCAATCAGCCCCAGCATTTT
TRBV6-1	few	TRBD1	TRBJ1-4	CASSHRDRSEKLFF	TGTGCCAGCAGCCATCGGGACAGAAGTGAAAAACTGTTTTTT
TRBV6-1	few	-	TRBJ1-1	CASSRSGEAFF	TGTGCCAGCAGTCGCTCAGGGGAAGCTTTCTTT
TRBV27	-	-	TRBJ2-3	CASSSEVWGLDTQYF	TGTGCCAGCAGTTCCGAGGTCTGGGGTTTAGATACGCAGTATTTT
TRBV12-3/TRBV12-4	many	TRBD2	TRBJ2-1	CASSWTSGSVDEQFF	TGTGCCAGCAGTTGGACTAGCGGGAGTGTTGATGAGCAGTTCTTC
TRBV19	-	TRBD2	TRBJ2-2	CASSALKGGLAGVIGELFF	TGTGCCAGTAGTGCACTGAAGGGGGGGCTAGCGGGAGTTATCGGGGAGCTGTTTTTT
TRBV18	-	TRBD1	TRBJ2-7	CASSPGQGQLDEQYF	TGTGCCAGCTCCCCCGGACAGGGTCAACTGGACGAGCAGTACTTC
TRBV7-9	many	TRBD1	TRBJ2-7	CASSRTGRSYEQYF	TGTGCCAGCAGCCGGACAGGTCGCTCCTACGAGCAGTACTTC
TRBV2	-	-	TRBJ2-7	CASSTPGSRTYEQYF	TGTGCCAGCAGTACCCCCGGTAGCCGCACCTACGAGCAGTACTTC
TRBV27	few	-	TRBJ2-7	CASSFPGMNEQYF	TGTGCCAGCAGTTTTCCGGGGATGAACGAGCAGTACTTC
TRBV9	-	TRBD2	TRBJ2-3	CASSVGLAGAADTQYF	TGTGCCAGCAGCGTGGGTCTAGCGGGAGCGGCAGATACGCAGTATTTT
TRBV5-1	-	-	TRBJ1-3	CASRQESSGNTIYF	TGCGCCAGCAGACAGGAGAGCTCTGGAAACACCATATATTTT
TRBV12-3/TRBV12-4	many	-	TRBJ1-2	CASRKFYGYTF	TGTGCCAGCCGCAAATTCTATGGCTACACCTTC
TRBV5-8	many	TRBD2	TRBJ2-1	CASSLVPSGRDEQFF	TGTGCCAGCAGCTTGGTTCCTAGCGGGAGGGATGAGCAGTTCTTC
TRBV12-5	many	-	TRBJ1-5	CASGALDLMGNQPQHF	TGTGCTAGTGGTGCCCTGGACCTCATGGGGAATCAGCCCCAGCATTTT
TRBV9	-	-	TRBJ2-3	CASSVDPSTDTQYF	TGTGCCAGCAGCGTCGATCCCAGCACAGATACGCAGTATTTT
TRBV29-1	many	TRBD1	TRBJ2-3	CSVGTGGVTDTQYF	TGCAGCGTTGGGACAGGGGGCGTAACAGATACGCAGTATTTT
TRBV29-1	-	-	TRBJ1-4	CSVTIPSNEKLFF	TGCAGCGTTACAATCCCGAGTAATGAAAAACTGTTTTTT
TRBV27	few	-	TRBJ1-6	CASSQFNSPLHF	TGTGCCAGCAGTCAATTCAATTCACCCCTCCACTTT
TRBV28	many	TRBD2	TRBJ2-7	CASSFYTLSLAGGEQYF	TGTGCCAGCAGTTTCTATACTCTTTCTCTAGCGGGAGGTGAGCAGTACTTC
TRBV18	many	-	TRBJ1-1	CASSPWVGPNTEAFF	TGTGCCAGCTCGCCTTGGGTTGGCCCAAACACTGAAGCTTTCTTT
TRBV7-8	few	TRBD1	TRBJ2-5	CASKRGTGGETQYF	TGTGCCAGCAAAAGGGGGACAGGGGGCGAGACCCAGTACTTC
TRBV16	many	-	TRBJ1-1	CASSQSRAVNTEAFF	TGTGCCAGCAGCCAATCTAGGGCAGTGAACACTGAAGCTTTCTTT
TRBV4-3	few	TRBD2	TRBJ2-7	CASSQRGGSRSYEQYF	TGCGCCAGCAGCCAACGGGGGGGCTCGAGGTCCTACGAGCAGTACTTC
TRBV29-1	many	-	TRBJ2-1	CSVEESPGDEQFF	TGCAGCGTTGAAGAATCCCCGGGCGATGAGCAGTTCTTC
TRBV20-1	many	TRBD1	TRBJ2-7	CSASHRDRGGHEQYF	TGCAGTGCTAGTCACCGGGACAGGGGAGGCCACGAGCAGTACTTC
TRBV7-3	many	-	TRBJ2-3	CASSLTRQIQDTQYF	TGTGCCAGCAGCCTCACTAGACAGATTCAAGATACGCAGTATTTT
TRBV29-1	few	TRBD2	TRBJ2-5	CSALAGAVGETQYF	TGCAGCGCACTAGCGGGAGCGGTAGGGGAGACCCAGTACTTC
TRBV28	many	-	TRBJ2-7	CASSFPGPRIVSYEQYF	TGTGCCAGCAGTTTCCCGGGACCAAGAATAGTCTCCTACGAGCAGTACTTC
TRBV28	many	-	TRBJ2-3	CASSLVRWPPDTQYF	TGTGCCAGCAGTTTAGTTAGATGGCCACCAGATACGCAGTATTTT
TRBV9	few	-	TRBJ1-6	CASSLQVDSPLHF	TGTGCCAGCAGCCTACAGGTTGACTCACCCCTCCACTTT
TRBV2	many	-	TRBJ2-5	CASTLLERETQYF	TGTGCCAGCACCTTACTAGAACGCGAGACCCAGTACTTC
TRBV11-2	many	TRBD2	TRBJ2-2	CASSLETSGRRAGELFF	TGTGCCAGCAGCTTAGAGACTAGCGGGAGACGTGCCGGGGAGCTGTTTTTT
TRBV5-1	-	-	TRBJ2-2	CASSLGIDTGELFF	TGCGCCAGCAGCTTGGGGATCGACACCGGGGAGCTGTTTTTT
TRBV12-3/TRBV12-4	many	-	TRBJ1-5	CASSLREKYEQPQHF	TGTGCCAGCAGTTTGCGGGAGAAATACGAGCAGCCCCAGCATTTT
TRBV4-1	-	-	TRBJ2-4	CASSPLLLEQNIQYF	TGCGCCAGCAGCCCTCTCCTCTTGGAACAAAACATTCAGTACTTC
TRBV19	-	TRBD2	TRBJ2-5	CASTGLAGGYEAQYF	TGTGCCAGTACGGGACTAGCGGGAGGCTATGAGGCCCAGTACTTC
TRBV14	many	TRBD2	TRBJ2-1	CASRQGSTGGNEQFF	TGTGCCAGCAGACAAGGGTCGACGGGAGGTAATGAGCAGTTCTTC